This T cell receptor (beta chain) was sequenced for a study of blood T cells in healthy people across ages. Alongside a J-beta primer mix, a sample-barcoded 5' primer served in a second PCR lasting 7 to 11 cycles. Each cDNA molecule carried a tag from a template-switch adaptor that contained 12 random nucleotides. The yield of each sample was at least 2.5 million CDR3-containing paired-end reads. Each CDR3 protein is one row after TCRdb ran MiXCR on the 5' RACE reads. In the table there are hundreds of thousands of distinct CDR3 sequences, under 80% of which are singletons. The sequenced sample was blood. This clonotype originated in a young man in good health.

CDR3 in amino acids: CASSAGQGDLYGYTF. The CDR3 DNA reads as TGTGCCAGCAGCGCCGGACAGGGGGACCTCTATGGCTACACCTTC. The chain links TRBV9 to TRBJ1-2; the match to TRBD1 covers 10 bases. Germline CDR1 is SGDLS and CDR2 is YYNGEE. The CDR3 runs 15 residues. V trimming: 3 bases; J trimming: 4 bases; junction bases outside the gene matches: 6. The full variable domain, with the rest looked up from reference TRBV9 and TRBJ1-2, is DSGVTQTPKHLITATGQRVTLRCSPRSGDLSVYWYQQSLDQGLQFLIQYYNGEERAKGNILERFSAQQFPDLHSELNLSSLELGDSALYFCASSAGQGDLYGYTFGSGTRLTVV.